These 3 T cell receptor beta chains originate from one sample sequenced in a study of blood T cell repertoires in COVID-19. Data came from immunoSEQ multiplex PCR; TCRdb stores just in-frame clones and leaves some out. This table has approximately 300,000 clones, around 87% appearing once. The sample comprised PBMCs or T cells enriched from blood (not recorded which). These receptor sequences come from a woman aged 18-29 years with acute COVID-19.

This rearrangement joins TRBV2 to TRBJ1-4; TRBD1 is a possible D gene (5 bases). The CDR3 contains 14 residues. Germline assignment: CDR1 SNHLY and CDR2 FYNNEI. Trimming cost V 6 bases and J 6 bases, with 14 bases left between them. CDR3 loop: CASSKMDIDEKLFF. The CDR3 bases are TGTGCCAGCAGCAAAATGGACATAGATGAAAAACTGTTTTTT.

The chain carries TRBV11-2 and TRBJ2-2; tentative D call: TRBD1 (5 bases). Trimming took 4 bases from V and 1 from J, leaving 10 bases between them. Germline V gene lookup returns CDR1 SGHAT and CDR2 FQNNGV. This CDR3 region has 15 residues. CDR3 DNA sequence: TGTGCCAGCAGCTCCAGGGCGGTGAACACCGGGGAGCTGTTTTTT. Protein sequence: CASSSRAVNTGELFF.

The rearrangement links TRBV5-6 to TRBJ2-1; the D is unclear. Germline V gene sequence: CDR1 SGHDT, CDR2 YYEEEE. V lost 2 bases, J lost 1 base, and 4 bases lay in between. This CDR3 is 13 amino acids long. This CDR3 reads CASSFLSYNEQFF. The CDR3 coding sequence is TGTGCCAGCAGCTTCCTTTCCTACAATGAGCAGTTCTTC.